This paragraph covers one T cell receptor (beta chain) sequence. The data are from a study of control samples from healthy donors and cancer patients. The data were produced by immunoSEQ multiplex PCR, yet TCRdb's version contains in-frame clones alone and is incomplete. The repertoire holds roughly 130,000 clones, with about 93% as singletons. The germline gives CDR1 SGHRS, CDR2 YFSETQ. The CDR3 consists of 16 residues. With V trimmed by 2 bases and J by 1 base, 1 base remained unmatched. This receptor was obtained from a man in his fifties or sixties with head and neck cancer. The chain has TRBV5-1 and TRBJ2-2, with 11 bases aligning to TRBD2. Input material: PBMCs. CDR3 sequence: CASSFTSGGNTGELFF. Written as DNA, the CDR3 is TGCGCCAGCAGCTTTACTAGCGGGGGGAACACCGGGGAGCTGTTTTTT. The whole variable domain, remainder taken from reference TRBV5-1 and TRBJ2-2, is KAGVTQTPRYLIKTRGQQVTLSCSPISGHRSVSWYQQTPGQGLQFLFEYFSETQRNKGNFPGRFSGRQFSNSRSEMNVSTLELGDSALYLCASSFTSGGNTGELFFGEGSRLTVL.